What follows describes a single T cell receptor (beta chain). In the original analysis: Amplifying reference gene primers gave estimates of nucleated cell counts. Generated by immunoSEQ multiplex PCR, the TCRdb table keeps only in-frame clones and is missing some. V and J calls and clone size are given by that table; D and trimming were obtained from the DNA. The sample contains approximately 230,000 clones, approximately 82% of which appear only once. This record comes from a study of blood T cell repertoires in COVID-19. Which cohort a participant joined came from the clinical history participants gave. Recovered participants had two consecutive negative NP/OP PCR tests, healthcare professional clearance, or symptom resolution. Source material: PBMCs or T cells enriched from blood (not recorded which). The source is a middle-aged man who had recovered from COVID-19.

This CDR3 reads CASSLRGERGRNTGELFF. CDR3 coding DNA: TGTGCCAGCAGTTTACGGGGAGAGCGGGGACGGAACACCGGGGAGCTGTTTTTT. This chain links TRBV27 with TRBJ2-2; 7 bases agree with TRBD2. Looked up from germline, CDR1 is MNHEY and CDR2 is SMNVEV (reference sequence). The ends lost 2 bases at V and 1 base at J; junction bases unmatched: 10. The CDR3 consists of 18 residues.